A selection of T cell receptor beta chains follows, all from one sample in a study of vaccination and CD4 T cells after COVID-19. MiXCR, applied by TCRdb to the PCR reads, yields one record per CDR3 protein. The data contain 25,000 or so distinct CDR3 sequences, approximately 48% of them singletons. The sample here was CD4+ T cells from blood, taken about 7 months after SARS-CoV-2 vaccination. These receptors all come from a human donor who had recovered from COVID-19. The CDR3 runs from the conserved cysteine through the conserved F or W. D genes are given only for firm matches. Clone size appears in some rows only: once, few, many, or a class for an expanded clone.

j_call | d_call | v_call | clone_size | cdr3_nt | cdr3_aa
TRBJ2-5 | . | TRBV28 | . | TGTGCCAGCAGAACCACCCGGGAGGAGACCCAGTACTTC | CASRTTREETQYF
TRBJ1-2 | . | TRBV5-1 | once | TGCGCCAGCAGCTTGGACACTAACTATGGCTACACCTTC | CASSLDTNYGYTF
TRBJ2-3 | . | TRBV7-2 | . | TGTGCCAGCAGCTTGGCCCGGTCGGATACGCAGTATTTT | CASSLARSDTQYF
TRBJ1-5 | . | TRBV12-3/TRBV12-4 | few | TGTGCCAGCAGGGAAAAGGGCACTCAGCCCCAGCATTTT | CASREKGTQPQHF
TRBJ2-1 | . | TRBV7-6 | few | TGTGCCAGCAGCTTAGCTCCGGGAGCGGCAAATGAGCAGTTCTTC | CASSLAPGAANEQFF
TRBJ2-7 | TRBD1 | TRBV6-1 | few | TGTGCCAGGATTGACAGGGTAGTCTACGAGCAGTACTTC | CARIDRVVYEQYF
TRBJ2-1 | . | TRBV20-1 | . | TGCAGTGCTAGAGTCCCGGTTGGCAGGGGCAATGAGCAGTTCTTC | CSARVPVGRGNEQFF
TRBJ2-7 | TRBD2 | TRBV28 | . | TGTGCCAGCAGTCCGACTAGCGGGAGGGCCAAAGCCCACGAGCAGTACTTC | CASSPTSGRAKAHEQYF
TRBJ1-1 | . | TRBV20-1 | few | TGCAGTGCTAGAGACGCCAGGGGGAACACTGAAGCTTTCTTT | CSARDARGNTEAFF
TRBJ2-5 | TRBD1 | TRBV20-1 | few | TGCAGTGCTAGTAATTCCGGGACAGGAGAAGAGACCCAGTACTTC | CSASNSGTGEETQYF
TRBJ2-5 | . | TRBV7-2 | . | TGTGCCAGCAGCCCTCGGTCGGGAGAGACCCAGTACTTC | CASSPRSGETQYF
TRBJ2-1 | . | TRBV27 | . | TGTGCCAGCAGCTGGTCGGTCTCCTACAATGAGCAGTTCTTC | CASSWSVSYNEQFF
TRBJ2-1 | . | TRBV20-1 | few | TGCAGTGCTAGTGTAGGCCTAGCCTCCTACAATGAGCAGTTCTTC | CSASVGLASYNEQFF
TRBJ2-2 | . | TRBV6-1 | . | TGTGCCAGCGGAGCTGCGAACACCGGGGAGCTGTTTTTT | CASGAANTGELFF
TRBJ1-5 | . | TRBV6-1 | . | TGTGCCAGCAGGCATGATAGCAATCAGCCCCAGCATTTT | CASRHDSNQPQHF
TRBJ1-2 | . | TRBV6-1 | . | TGTGCCAGCAATGATGGGGGTGGGCATGGCTACACCTTC | CASNDGGGHGYTF
TRBJ2-7 | TRBD2 | TRBV28 | few | TGTGCCAGTATGACTTGGACTAGCGGATACGAGCAGTACTTC | CASMTWTSGYEQYF
TRBJ1-2 | . | TRBV7-2 | . | TGTGCCAGCAGCCCGGGGACATCGCCCCTCTATGGCTACACCTTC | CASSPGTSPLYGYTF
TRBJ2-1 | . | TRBV7-9 | . | TGTGCCAGCAGCCCAGAAACCTCAGGGCACAATGAGCAGTTCTTC | CASSPETSGHNEQFF
TRBJ1-1 | TRBD1 | TRBV20-1 | medium-sized | TGCAGTGCGTTGGGACAGATGAACACTGAAGCTTTCTTT | CSALGQMNTEAFF
TRBJ2-2 | . | TRBV7-9 | few | TGTGCCAGCAGCTTGGGACTCCCTTTGACCGGGGAGCTGTTTTTT | CASSLGLPLTGELFF
TRBJ2-7 | . | TRBV6-2/TRBV6-3 | . | TGTGCCAGCAGTTGGAGCCCCCAAGCGGCAAGCTACGAGCAGTACTTC | CASSWSPQAASYEQYF
TRBJ2-1 | . | TRBV15 | . | TGTGCCACCAGCAGAGATGGGATCTCCTACAATGAGCAGTTCTTC | CATSRDGISYNEQFF
TRBJ2-5 | . | TRBV20-1 | . | TGCAGTGCTCCACTAGCCCAAGAGACCCAGTACTTC | CSAPLAQETQYF
TRBJ2-3 | . | TRBV20-1 | few | TGCAGTGCTAGAGATGAGAGGGAGGATACGCAGTATTTT | CSARDEREDTQYF
TRBJ2-3 | TRBD2 | TRBV9 | . | TGTGCCAGCAGCGCGACTAGCGGAACACGCACAGATACGCAGTATTTT | CASSATSGTRTDTQYF
TRBJ2-5 | . | TRBV28 | few | TGTGCCAGCAGTTCCGTAGGGGGAATGGAGACCCAGTACTTC | CASSSVGGMETQYF
TRBJ2-7 | . | TRBV20-1 | . | TGCAGTGCTGAACATAAGGGGCGTGACGAGCAGTACTTC | CSAEHKGRDEQYF
TRBJ2-1 | . | TRBV30 | . | TGTGCCTGGACCGTAGGGGGAGCTGACTACAATGAGCAGTTCTTC | CAWTVGGADYNEQFF
TRBJ2-3 | . | TRBV28 | once | TGTGCCAGCAGCATGGTCCTTACAGATACGCAGTATTTT | CASSMVLTDTQYF
TRBJ1-5 | . | TRBV10-3 | few | TGTGCCATTAGTATGGATAGGGACAATCAGCCCCAGCATTTT | CAISMDRDNQPQHF
TRBJ2-6 | . | TRBV28 | . | TGTGCCAGCCACCAACAGGGTCTTACGTCTGGGGCCAACGTCCTGACTTTC | CASHQQGLTSGANVLTF
TRBJ1-2 | . | TRBV10-3 | . | TGTGCCATCAAGGTCCCAGGGAACTATGGCTACACCTTC | CAIKVPGNYGYTF
TRBJ1-2 | . | TRBV7-2 | few | TGTGCCAGCAGCTTAGGGCAGGGGAAAGGCTACACCTTC | CASSLGQGKGYTF
TRBJ2-3 | . | TRBV27 | . | TGTGCCACCGCGTCCGCCACTAGCACAGATACGCAGTATTTT | CATASATSTDTQYF
TRBJ1-6 | . | TRBV6-5 | . | TGTGCCAGCAGTTACGGGGACTCACCCCTCCACTTT | CASSYGDSPLHF
TRBJ1-1 | . | TRBV6-1 | . | TGTGCCAGCAGGCGAAGGGGTGAAGCTTTCTTT | CASRRRGEAFF
TRBJ2-7 | . | TRBV20-1 | few | TGCAGTGCTAGAAGGGGGGCACCCCCCCACGAGCAGTACTTC | CSARRGAPPHEQYF
TRBJ2-5 | TRBD2 | TRBV6-5 | . | TGTGCCAGCAGTTACTCTGCGGGAGGTGGAGAGACCCAGTACTTC | CASSYSAGGGETQYF
TRBJ1-1 | . | TRBV20-1 | once | TGCAGTGCTAGAGATCCTCGGGGGCCGACTGAAGCTTTCTTT | CSARDPRGPTEAFF
TRBJ2-7 | . | TRBV11-2 | . | TGTGCCAGCAGCCCACCTGGGGAGCAGTACTTC | CASSPPGEQYF
TRBJ1-5 | . | TRBV27 | . | TGTGCCAGCAGGAAAGGTACCCAGGCCGGCAATCAGCCCCAGCATTTT | CASRKGTQAGNQPQHF
TRBJ2-7 | . | TRBV7-2 | . | TGTGCCAGCAGCGGGGAAACCTACGAGCAGTACTTC | CASSGETYEQYF
TRBJ2-5 | TRBD1 | TRBV20-1 | few | TGCAGTGCTAGAAAGGGGTGGGGGACAGGGGAAGAGACCCAGTACTTC | CSARKGWGTGEETQYF
TRBJ2-3 | . | TRBV6-1 | . | TGTGCCATCAAGGGCCCCATCCGCACAGATACGCAGTATTTT | CAIKGPIRTDTQYF
TRBJ1-1 | . | TRBV4-1 | . | TGCGCCAGCAGCCAAGACGGGGTAGAGGCTTTCTTT | CASSQDGVEAFF
TRBJ2-7 | . | TRBV28 | . | TGTGCCAGCAGTTTAGGGGGGTCGAAGGGCGCCTACGAGCAGTACTTC | CASSLGGSKGAYEQYF
TRBJ1-5 | TRBD1 | TRBV7-8 | few | TGTGCCAGCAGCTTAGGCCTGACAGGGGGCTATCAGCCCCAGCATTTT | CASSLGLTGGYQPQHF
TRBJ2-2 | . | TRBV21-1 | . | TGTGCCAGCAGCGCAGCAGGGGGACCCACCGGGGAGCTGTTTTTT | CASSAAGGPTGELFF
TRBJ1-6 | . | TRBV20-1 | . | TGCAGTGCTAGTCTCCGACAGTTAAATTCACCCCTCCACTTT | CSASLRQLNSPLHF
TRBJ1-1 | . | TRBV30 | . | TGTGCCTGGACCCCCCATCGGGACACTGAAGCTTTCTTT | CAWTPHRDTEAFF